The clone carrying this T cell receptor (beta chain) was found a few times. Antigen unknown. This sample is drawn from a study of cytomegalovirus exposure and HLA in healthy donors. Study summary: Caucasian-associated ancestry cluster membership applied to about 83% of 300 to 450 genotyped donors.

Germline V gene lookup returns CDR1 SGHDT and CDR2 YYEEEE. V lost 4 bases, J lost 8 bases, and 7 bases stayed unmatched. The CDR3 has 13 residues. Amplification used 60 Vbeta primers and 13 Jbeta primers. Sequenced by immunoSEQ multiplex PCR; TCRdb stores in-frame clones only, minus some. The sample lists roughly 180,000 clones; more than 80% were seen once. Study results and caveats: Within an earlier analysis, most TCR beta V segments proved productive either about 87% or about 30% of the time. Only CMV serostatus was available as immune exposure information. Likely technical artifact: a cluster of highly shared sequence variants.

The rearrangement joins TRBV5-6 to TRBJ1-2; 8 nucleotides line up with TRBD1. The sample consisted of PBMCs. The TCR was taken from a male donor in good health and CMV-seronegative. CDR3 amino acids: CASSKGQGDGYTF. The CDR3 nucleotides are TGTGCCAGCAGCAAAGGACAGGGTGACGGCTACACCTTC.